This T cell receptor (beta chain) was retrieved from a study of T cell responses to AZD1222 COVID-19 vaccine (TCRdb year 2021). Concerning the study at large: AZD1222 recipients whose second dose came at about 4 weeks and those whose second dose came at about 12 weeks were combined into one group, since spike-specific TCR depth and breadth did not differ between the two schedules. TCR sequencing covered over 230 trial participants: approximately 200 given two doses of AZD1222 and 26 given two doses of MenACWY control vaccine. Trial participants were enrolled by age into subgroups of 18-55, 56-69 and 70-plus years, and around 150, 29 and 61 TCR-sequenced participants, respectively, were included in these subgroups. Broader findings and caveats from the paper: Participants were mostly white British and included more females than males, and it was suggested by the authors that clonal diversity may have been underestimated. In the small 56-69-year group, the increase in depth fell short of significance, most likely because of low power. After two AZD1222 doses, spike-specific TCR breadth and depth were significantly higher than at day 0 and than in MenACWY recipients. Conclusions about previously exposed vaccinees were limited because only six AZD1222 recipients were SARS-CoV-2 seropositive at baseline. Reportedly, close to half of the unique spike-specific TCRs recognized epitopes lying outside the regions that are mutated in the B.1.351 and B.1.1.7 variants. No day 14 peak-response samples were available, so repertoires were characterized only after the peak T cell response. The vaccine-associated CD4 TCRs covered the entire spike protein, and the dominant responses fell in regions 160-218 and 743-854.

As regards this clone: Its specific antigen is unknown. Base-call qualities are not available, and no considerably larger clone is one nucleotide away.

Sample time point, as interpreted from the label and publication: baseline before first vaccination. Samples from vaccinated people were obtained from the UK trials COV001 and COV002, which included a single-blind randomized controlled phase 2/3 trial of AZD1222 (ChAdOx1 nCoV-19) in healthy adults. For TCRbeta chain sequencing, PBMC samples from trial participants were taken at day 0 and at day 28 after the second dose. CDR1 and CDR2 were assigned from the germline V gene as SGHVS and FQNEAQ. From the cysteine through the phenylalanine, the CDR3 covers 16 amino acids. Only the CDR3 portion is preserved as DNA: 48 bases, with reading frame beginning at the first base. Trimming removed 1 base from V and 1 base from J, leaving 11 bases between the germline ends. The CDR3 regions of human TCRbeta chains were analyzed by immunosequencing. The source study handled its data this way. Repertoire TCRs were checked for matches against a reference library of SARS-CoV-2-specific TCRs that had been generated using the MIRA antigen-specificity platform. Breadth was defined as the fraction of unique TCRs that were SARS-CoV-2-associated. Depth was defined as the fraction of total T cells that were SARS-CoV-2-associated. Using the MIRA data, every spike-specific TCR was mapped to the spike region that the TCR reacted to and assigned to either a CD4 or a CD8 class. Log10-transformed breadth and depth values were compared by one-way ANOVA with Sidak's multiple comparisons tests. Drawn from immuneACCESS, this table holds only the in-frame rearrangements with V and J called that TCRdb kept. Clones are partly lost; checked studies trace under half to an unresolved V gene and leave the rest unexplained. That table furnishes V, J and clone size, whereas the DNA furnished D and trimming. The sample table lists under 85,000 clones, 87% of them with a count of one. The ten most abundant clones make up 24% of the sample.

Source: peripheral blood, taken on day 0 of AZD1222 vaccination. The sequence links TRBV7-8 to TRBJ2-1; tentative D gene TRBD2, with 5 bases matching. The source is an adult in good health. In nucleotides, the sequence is TGTGCCAGCAGCTTAGAAGTACGAGGGTCCTACAATGAGCAGTTCTTC. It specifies CASSLEVRGSYNEQFF.